This entry features one T cell receptor (beta chain) sequence. No antigen is known for it. The data stem from a study of hypomethylating agent response in myelodysplastic syndrome. Turning to the study itself: Hypomethylating treatment was azacitidine in about 75% of the 11, decitabine in 3 of 11.

This CDR3 comprises 14 residues. The V end was cut by 1 base, the J end by 3 bases, with 7 bases between. Germline V gene data show CDR1 as MGHRA and CDR2 as YSYEKL. Regarding the study as a whole: Lack of age-matching between healthy donors and MDS patients could bias comparison.

Original processing notes: Previously reported viral-epitope specificity per VDJdb covered roughly 1.7% of 168,753 unique clonotypes. The table came from immunoSEQ multiplex PCR; TCRdb's copy has only in-frame clones and leaves some out. The V and J calls and clone size come from that table; D and trimming were worked out from the DNA. The data contain roughly 2,200 clones, 70% to 90% of them singletons. T-cell subsets were not sorted; bulk bone marrow was analyzed. The V gene is TRBV4-1, the J gene TRBJ2-1; D call uncertain. The sequences come from bone marrow, collected before or after starting hypomethylating agent treatment for myelodysplastic syndrome (not recorded which). The origin of this receptor is a human donor with myelodysplastic syndrome. In DNA, the CDR3 is TGCGCCAGCAGCCAAGGCCTACTCTACAATGAGCAGTTCTTC. Translated, it gives CASSQGLLYNEQFF.